The T cell receptor (beta chain) described here comes from a study of T cell changes during pregnancy in multiple sclerosis. The V gene end was trimmed by 6 bases and the J gene end by 2 bases; junction bases not matched to a gene: 7. There are 15 residues in the CDR3. In germline, CDR1 is SNHLY, CDR2 FYNNEI. The method was immunoSEQ multiplex PCR; TCRdb's version includes in-frame clones alone and lacks a portion of them. In the table there are more than 95,000 clones, around nine tenths of which are singletons. The receptor was derived from a female donor with multiple sclerosis, enrolled in a pregnancy study. The sequenced sample was peripheral blood, obtained after pregnancy. The chain employs TRBV2 and TRBJ2-3; 8 bases align to TRBD2. The CDR3, as DNA: TGTGCCAGCAGCGTCGGACTAGCCTTCACAGATACGCAGTATTTT. Protein sequence: CASSVGLAFTDTQYF.